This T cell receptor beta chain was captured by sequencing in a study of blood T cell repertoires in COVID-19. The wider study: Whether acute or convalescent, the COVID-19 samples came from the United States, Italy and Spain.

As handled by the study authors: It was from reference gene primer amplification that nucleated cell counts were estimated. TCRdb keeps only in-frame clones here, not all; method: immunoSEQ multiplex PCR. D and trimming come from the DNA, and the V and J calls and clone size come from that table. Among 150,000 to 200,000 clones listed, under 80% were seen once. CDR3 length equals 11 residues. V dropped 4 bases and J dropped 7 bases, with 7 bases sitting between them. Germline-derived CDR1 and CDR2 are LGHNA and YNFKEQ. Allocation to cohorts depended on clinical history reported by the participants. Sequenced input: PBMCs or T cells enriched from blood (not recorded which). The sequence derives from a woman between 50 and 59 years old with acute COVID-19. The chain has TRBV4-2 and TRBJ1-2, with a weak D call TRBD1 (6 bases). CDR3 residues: CASSRGRGYTF. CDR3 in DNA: TGTGCCAGCAGCCGGGGGCGTGGCTACACCTTC.